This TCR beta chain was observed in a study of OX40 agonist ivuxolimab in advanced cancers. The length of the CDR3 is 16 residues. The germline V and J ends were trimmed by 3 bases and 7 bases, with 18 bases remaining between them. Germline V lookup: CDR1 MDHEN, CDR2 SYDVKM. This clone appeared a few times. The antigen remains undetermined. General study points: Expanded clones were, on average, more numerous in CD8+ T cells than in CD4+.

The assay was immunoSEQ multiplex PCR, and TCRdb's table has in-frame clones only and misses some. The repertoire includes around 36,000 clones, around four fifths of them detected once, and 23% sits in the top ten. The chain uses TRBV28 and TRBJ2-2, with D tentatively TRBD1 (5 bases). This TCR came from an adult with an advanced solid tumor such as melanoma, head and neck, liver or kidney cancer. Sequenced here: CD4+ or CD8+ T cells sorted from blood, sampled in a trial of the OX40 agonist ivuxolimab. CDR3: CASSFYQGPGYGELFF. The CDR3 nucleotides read TGTGCCAGCAGTTTTTATCAGGGCCCCGGATACGGGGAGCTGTTTTTT.